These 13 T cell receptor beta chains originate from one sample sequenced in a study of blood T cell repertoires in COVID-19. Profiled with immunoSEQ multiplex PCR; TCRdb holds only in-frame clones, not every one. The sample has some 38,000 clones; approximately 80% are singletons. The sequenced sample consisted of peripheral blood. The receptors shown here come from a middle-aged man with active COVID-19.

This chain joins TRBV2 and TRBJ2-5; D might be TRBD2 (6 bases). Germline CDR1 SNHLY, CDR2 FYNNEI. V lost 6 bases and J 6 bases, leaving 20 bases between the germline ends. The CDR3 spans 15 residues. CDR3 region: CASSRLGGAAQTQYF. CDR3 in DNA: TGTGCCAGCAGCAGACTAGGCGGGGCCGCGCAGACCCAGTACTTC.

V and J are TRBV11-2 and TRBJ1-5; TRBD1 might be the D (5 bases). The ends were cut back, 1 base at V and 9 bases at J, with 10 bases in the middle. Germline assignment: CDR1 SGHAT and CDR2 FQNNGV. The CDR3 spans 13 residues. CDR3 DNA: TGTGCCAGCAGCTTAGGCAGGGATGCGCCCCAGCATTTT. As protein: CASSLGRDAPQHF.

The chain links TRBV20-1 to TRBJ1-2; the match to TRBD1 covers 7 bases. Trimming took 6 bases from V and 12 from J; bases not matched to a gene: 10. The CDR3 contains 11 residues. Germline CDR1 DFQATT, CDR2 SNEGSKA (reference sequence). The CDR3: CSANRGRGDTF. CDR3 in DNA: TGCAGTGCAAACAGGGGCAGGGGGGACACCTTC.

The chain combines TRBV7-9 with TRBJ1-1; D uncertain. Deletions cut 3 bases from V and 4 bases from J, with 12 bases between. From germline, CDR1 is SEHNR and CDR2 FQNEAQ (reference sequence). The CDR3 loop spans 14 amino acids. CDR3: CASSFTTGSTEAFF. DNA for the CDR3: TGTGCCAGCAGCTTTACGACGGGGAGCACTGAAGCTTTCTTT.

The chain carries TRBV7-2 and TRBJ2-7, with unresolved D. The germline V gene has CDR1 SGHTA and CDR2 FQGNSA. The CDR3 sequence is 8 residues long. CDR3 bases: TGTCTACTCTACGAGCAGTACTTC. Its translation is CLLYEQYF.

For the CDR3, the DNA is TGTGCCAGCAGCCAGGACTCTACGGGCACTGAAGCTTTCTTT. Protein product: CASSQDSTGTEAFF. The chain has TRBV3-1 (or the pseudogene TRBV3-2) and TRBJ1-1; D is unclear. V lost 3 bases, J lost 4 bases, and 12 bases lay in between. Per germline, CDR1 LGHDT and CDR2 YNNKEL (reference sequence). The CDR3 is 14 residues long.

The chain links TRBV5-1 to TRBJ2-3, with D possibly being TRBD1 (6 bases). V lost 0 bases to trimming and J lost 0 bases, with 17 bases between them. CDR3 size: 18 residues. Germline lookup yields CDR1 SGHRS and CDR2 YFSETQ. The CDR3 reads CASSLALQGPTSTDTQYF. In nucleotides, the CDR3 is TGCGCCAGCAGCTTGGCCCTACAGGGCCCAACTAGCACAGATACGCAGTATTTT. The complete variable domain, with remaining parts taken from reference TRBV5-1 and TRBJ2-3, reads KAGVTQTPRYLIKTRGQQVTLSCSPISGHRSVSWYQQTPGQGLQFLFEYFSETQRNKGNFPGRFSGRQFSNSRSEMNVSTLELGDSALYLCASSLALQGPTSTDTQYFGPGTRLTVL.

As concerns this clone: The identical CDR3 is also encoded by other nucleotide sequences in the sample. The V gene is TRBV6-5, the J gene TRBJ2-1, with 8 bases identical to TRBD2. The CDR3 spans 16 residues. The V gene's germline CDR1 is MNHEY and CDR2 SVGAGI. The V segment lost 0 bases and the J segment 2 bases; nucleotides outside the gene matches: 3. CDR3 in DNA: TGTGCCAGCAGTTACTCGGCGGGGGGCCCCTACAATGAGCAGTTCTTC. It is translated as CASSYSAGGPYNEQFF.

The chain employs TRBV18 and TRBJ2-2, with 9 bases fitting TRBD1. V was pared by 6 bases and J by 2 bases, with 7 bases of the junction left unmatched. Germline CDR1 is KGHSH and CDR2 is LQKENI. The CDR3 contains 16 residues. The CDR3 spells CASSPDRGTNTGELFF. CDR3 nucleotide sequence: TGTGCCAGCTCGCCTGACAGGGGGACAAACACCGGGGAGCTGTTTTTT.

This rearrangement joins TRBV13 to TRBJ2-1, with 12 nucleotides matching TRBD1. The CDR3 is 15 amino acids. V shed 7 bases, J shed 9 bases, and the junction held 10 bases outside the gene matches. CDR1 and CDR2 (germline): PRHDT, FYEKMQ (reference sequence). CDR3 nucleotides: TGTGCCAGCACCAGCCCCGGGACAGGGGGCATTGAGCAGTTCTTC. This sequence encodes CASTSPGTGGIEQFF.

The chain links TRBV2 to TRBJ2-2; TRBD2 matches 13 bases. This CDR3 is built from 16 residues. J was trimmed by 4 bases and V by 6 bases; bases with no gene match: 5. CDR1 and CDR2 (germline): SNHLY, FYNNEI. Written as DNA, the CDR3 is TGTGCCAGCAGCCCCGGACTAGCGGGGGCCACCGGGGAGCTGTTTTTT. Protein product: CASSPGLAGATGELFF.

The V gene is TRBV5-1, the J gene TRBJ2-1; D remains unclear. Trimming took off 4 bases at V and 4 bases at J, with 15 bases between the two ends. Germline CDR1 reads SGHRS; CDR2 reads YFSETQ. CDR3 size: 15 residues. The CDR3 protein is CASSLESVRYNEQFF. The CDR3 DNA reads TGCGCCAGCAGCCTCGAGAGTGTCAGGTACAATGAGCAGTTCTTC.

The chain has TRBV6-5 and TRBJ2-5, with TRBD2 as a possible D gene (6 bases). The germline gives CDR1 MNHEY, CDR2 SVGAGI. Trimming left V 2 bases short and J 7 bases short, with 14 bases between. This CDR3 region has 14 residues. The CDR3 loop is CASSYPGPEGTQYF. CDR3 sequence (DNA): TGTGCCAGCAGTTACCCGGGGCCGGAGGGGACCCAGTACTTC.